A single sample gave rise to the 27 T cell receptor beta chains below, sequenced in a study of T cells in severe cutaneous drug reactions. Carbamazepine had induced Stevens-Johnson syndrome or toxic epidermal necrolysis in the sequenced donors. Bulk and single-cell libraries used iRepertoire multiplex PCR with TCR subtype-specific primers. TCRdb re-analyzed the multiplex PCR reads; it lists each CDR3 protein once, without DNA. Its listing shows approximately 20,000 distinct CDR3 sequences. Source material: PBMCs. The receptors were gathered from a human donor with toxic epidermal necrolysis, a severe cutaneous drug reaction.

This chain's CDR3 is CATSDSGNQPQHF. The chain is built from TRBV24-1 and TRBJ1-5; there is no DNA to check the TCRdb D call of TRBD1. This CDR3 comprises 13 residues. Germline CDR1 and CDR2: KGHDR and SFDVKD.

V is TRBV24-1 and J is TRBJ2-3; TCRdb gives TRBD2 as the D gene, but with no DNA this cannot be confirmed. The CDR3 length is 15 residues. Looked up from germline, CDR1 is KGHDR and CDR2 is SFDVKD. The CDR3 protein is CATSRAGGYTDTQYF.

This CDR3 reads CSAETRSNNEQFF. The rearrangement joins TRBV20-1 to TRBJ2-1. Germline V lookup: CDR1 DFQATT, CDR2 SNEGSKA (reference sequence). The CDR3 covers 13 residues.

The V gene is TRBV19, the J gene TRBJ2-7; TCRdb's D call, TRBD1, is unchecked because there is no DNA. Germline V gene sequence: CDR1 LNHDA, CDR2 SQIVND (reference sequence). CDR3 size: 12 residues. The CDR3: CASQDRGYEQYF.

V and J are TRBV4-1 and TRBJ2-1; TCRdb calls TRBD2, which cannot be checked without DNA. CDR3 length: 16 residues. The germline V gene encodes CDR1 MGHRA and CDR2 YSYEKL. This CDR3 is CASSQVSSGDYNEQFF.

The chain carries TRBV29-1 and TRBJ1-4. Per the germline V gene, CDR1 is SQVTM and CDR2 is ANQGSEA. This CDR3 contains 14 residues. This chain's CDR3 is CSVGDGVGFGKLFF. Full variable domain (remainder filled in from reference TRBV29-1 and TRBJ1-4): SAVISQKPSRDICQRGTSLTIQCQVDSQVTMMFWYRQQPGQSLTLIATANQGSEATYESGFVIDKFPISRPNLTFSTLTVSNMSPEDSSIYLCSVGDGVGFGKLFFGSGTQLSVL.

The V gene is TRBV4-3, the J gene TRBJ2-1; TCRdb's D call, TRBD2, is unchecked because there is no DNA. CDR3 size: 15 residues. Per germline, CDR1 LGHNA and CDR2 YSLEER. This chain's CDR3 is CASSPLPAGGPVQFF.

CDR3 residues: CASSAGATGVNEQFF. The V and J genes are TRBV6-4 and TRBJ2-1; TCRdb gives TRBD1 as the D gene, but with no DNA this cannot be confirmed. CDR3 length: 15 amino acids. Germline V gene sequence: CDR1 MRHNA, CDR2 SNTAGT.

The chain is built from TRBV19 and TRBJ1-5. This CDR3 contains 14 residues. The germline CDR1 and CDR2 sequences are LNHDA and SQIVND (reference sequence). CDR3 sequence: CASSIGNGNQPQHF.

The chain combines TRBV14 with TRBJ1-1; the TRBD1 assignment by TCRdb is unverifiable without DNA. Germline CDR1 is SGHDN and CDR2 is FVKESK. CDR3 length: 13 residues. CDR3 region: CASSQQGGTEAFF.

The chain carries TRBV7-2 and TRBJ2-7. The CDR3 totals 15 residues. CDR1 and CDR2 from the germline V gene are SGHTA and FQGNSA. CDR3 residues: CASSLASASAYEQYF.

This clonotype is deemed medium-sized by its frequency. The chain recombines TRBV2 with TRBJ2-1; the TCRdb call, TRBD1, lacks DNA for checking. The CDR3 totals 16 residues. The germline V gene encodes CDR1 SNHLY and CDR2 FYNNEI. CDR3 sequence: CASSDSDRGSYNEQFF.

V is TRBV7-3 and J is TRBJ2-3. The length of the CDR3 is 12 residues. Germline V gives CDR1 SGHTA, CDR2 FQGTGA. CDR3: CASSPDSNTQYF.

The chain is built from TRBV2 and TRBJ1-5; no DNA is available, so the TRBD1 call from TCRdb remains unchecked. Germline V gives CDR1 SNHLY, CDR2 FYNNEI. The CDR3 has 13 residues. The CDR3 reads CASSRETEQPQHF.

This rearrangement joins TRBV29-1 to TRBJ2-7; TCRdb picks TRBD1, but there is no DNA to check that call. Germline values: CDR1 SQVTM, CDR2 ANQGSEA. This CDR3 contains 15 residues. The CDR3: CSVEGGTGRSYEQYF.

V and J are TRBV4-1 and TRBJ2-5; the TRBD2 assignment by TCRdb is unverifiable without DNA. Germline CDR1 and CDR2: MGHRA and YSYEKL. The CDR3 extends over 14 amino acids. CDR3 sequence: CASSHSGVAGTQYF.

V and J are TRBV20-1 and TRBJ2-7; TCRdb names TRBD1, which stays unverified in the absence of DNA. Germline V CDR1 and CDR2: DFQATT, SNEGSKA (reference sequence). The CDR3 totals 14 residues. CDR3 loop: CSARRGRDFYEQYF.

V usage is TRBV6-5 and J usage is TRBJ1-5; with no DNA, the TCRdb D assignment of TRBD1 cannot be verified. The CDR3 loop spans 16 amino acids. CDR1 is MNHEY, CDR2 SVGAGI, per germline. CDR3 protein: CASSLTGTGINQPQHF.

The V call is TRBV19, the J call TRBJ1-1; TCRdb's D call, TRBD1, is unchecked because there is no DNA. The CDR3 runs 14 residues. The germline V gene has CDR1 LNHDA and CDR2 SQIVND (reference sequence). The CDR3 loop reads CASSRDRGWDQAFF.

The rearrangement uses TRBV28 and TRBJ2-5; TCRdb names TRBD2, which stays unverified in the absence of DNA. The CDR3 totals 15 residues. Germline loops: CDR1 MDHEN, CDR2 SYDVKM. CDR3 residues: CASSLLAGGPKTQYF.

V gene TRBV7-3 combines with J gene TRBJ2-6; TCRdb's D gene call, TRBD1, goes unchecked for lack of DNA. Germline V lookup: CDR1 SGHTA, CDR2 FQGTGA. The CDR3 spans 19 residues. The CDR3 protein is CASSLMGRTEGLGANVLTF.

The chain couples TRBV18 to TRBJ2-7. The length of the CDR3 is 14 residues. CDR1 is KGHSH, CDR2 LQKENI, per germline. The CDR3 here is CASSPQGAAYEQYF.

This clonotype registers medium-sized by frequency. The gene calls are TRBV6-5 and TRBJ2-1; TCRdb picks TRBD1, but there is no DNA to check that call. This CDR3 contains 17 residues. The V gene's germline CDR1 is MNHEY and CDR2 SVGAGI. The CDR3 spells CASRQTPGQGMFNEQFF.

The CDR3 sequence: CASSQDRKGEQFF. The chain joins TRBV4-3 to TRBJ2-1. The CDR3 runs to 13 residues. Looked up from germline, CDR1 is LGHNA and CDR2 is YSLEER.

CDR3 residues: CASSDSVNTGELFF. The chain recombines TRBV4-1 with TRBJ2-2. The CDR3 contains 14 residues. From germline, CDR1 is MGHRA and CDR2 YSYEKL.

The chain employs TRBV9 and TRBJ2-1; no DNA is available, so the TRBD1 call from TCRdb remains unchecked. The germline CDR1 and CDR2 sequences are SGDLS and YYNGEE. The CDR3 runs 15 residues. The CDR3 sequence: CASSVEGADGNEQFF. Full variable domain (outside the CDR3, taken from reference TRBV9 and TRBJ2-1): DSGVTQTPKHLITATGQRVTLRCSPRSGDLSVYWYQQSLDQGLQFLIQYYNGEERAKGNILERFSAQQFPDLHSELNLSSLELGDSALYFCASSVEGADGNEQFFGPGTRLTVL.

CDR3: CASTPNTDTQYF. This chain connects TRBV11-2 to TRBJ2-3. Germline V lookup: CDR1 SGHAT, CDR2 FQNNGV. The CDR3 is 12 amino acids. Combining the CDR3 with reference TRBV11-2 and TRBJ2-3 gives the whole variable domain EAGVAQSPRYKIIEKRQSVAFWCNPISGHATLYWYQQILGQGPKLLIQFQNNGVVDDSQLPKDRFSAERLKGVDSTLKIQPAKLEDSAVYLCASTPNTDTQYFGPGTRLTVL.